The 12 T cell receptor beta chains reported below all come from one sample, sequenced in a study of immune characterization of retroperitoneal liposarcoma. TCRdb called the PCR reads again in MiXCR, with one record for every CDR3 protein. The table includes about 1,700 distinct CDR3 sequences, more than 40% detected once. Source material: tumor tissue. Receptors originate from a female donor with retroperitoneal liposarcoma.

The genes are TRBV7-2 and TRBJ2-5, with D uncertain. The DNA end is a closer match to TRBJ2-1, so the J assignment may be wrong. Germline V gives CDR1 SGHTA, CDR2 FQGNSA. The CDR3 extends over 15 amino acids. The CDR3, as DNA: TGTGCCAGCACCATGGCCCTCGGGCCCTACTACGAGCAGTTCTTC. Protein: CASTMALGPYYEQFF.

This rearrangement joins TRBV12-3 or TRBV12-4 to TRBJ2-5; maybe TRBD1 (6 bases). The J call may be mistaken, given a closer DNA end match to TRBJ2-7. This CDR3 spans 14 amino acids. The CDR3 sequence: CASSWMSGVYEQYF. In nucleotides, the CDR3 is TGTGCCAGCAGTTGGATGTCAGGGGTGTACGAGCAGTACTTC.

The CDR3 sequence: CATQGSTDTQYF. In nucleotides, the CDR3 is TGTGCCACCCAGGGTAGCACAGATACGCAGTATTTT. The V and J genes are TRBV12-3 or TRBV12-4 and TRBJ2-3; a weak D match, TRBD1 (5 bases). V lost 10 bases to trimming and J lost 0 bases, with 8 bases between them. This CDR3 is built from 12 residues.

The CDR3 DNA follows: TGTGCCACCAGTGACCCGACTAGCGGAGGGTACAATGAGCAGTTCTTC. As protein: CATSDPTSGGYNEQFF. The chain recombines TRBV24-1 with TRBJ2-1; 9 bases fit TRBD2. Germline V gives CDR1 KGHDR, CDR2 SFDVKD. The CDR3 consists of 16 residues. J lost 4 bases, V lost 4 bases, and 7 bases had no gene match.

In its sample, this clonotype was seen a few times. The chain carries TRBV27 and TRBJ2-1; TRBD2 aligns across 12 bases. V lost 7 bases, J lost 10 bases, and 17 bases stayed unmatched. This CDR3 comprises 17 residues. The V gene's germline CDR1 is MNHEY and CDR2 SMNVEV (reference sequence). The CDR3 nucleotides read TGTGCCAGCACCCAAACTGGACTAGCGGGGAAAAGTTACGAGCAGTTCTTC. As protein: CASTQTGLAGKSYEQFF.

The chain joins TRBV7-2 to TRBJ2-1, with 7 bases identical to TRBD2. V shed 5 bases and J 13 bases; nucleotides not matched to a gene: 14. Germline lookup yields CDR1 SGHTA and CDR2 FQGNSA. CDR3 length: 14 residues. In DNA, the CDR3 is TGTGCCAGCAGCCCAGGCGGGAGCAGGGCCATTCAGTTCTTC. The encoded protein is CASSPGGSRAIQFF.

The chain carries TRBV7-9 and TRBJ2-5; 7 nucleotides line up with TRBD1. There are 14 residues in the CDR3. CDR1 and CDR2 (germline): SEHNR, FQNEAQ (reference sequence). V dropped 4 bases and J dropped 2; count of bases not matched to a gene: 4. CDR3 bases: TGTGCCAGCAGCTCGACAGGGTGGCAAGAGACCCAGTACTTC. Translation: CASSSTGWQETQYF.

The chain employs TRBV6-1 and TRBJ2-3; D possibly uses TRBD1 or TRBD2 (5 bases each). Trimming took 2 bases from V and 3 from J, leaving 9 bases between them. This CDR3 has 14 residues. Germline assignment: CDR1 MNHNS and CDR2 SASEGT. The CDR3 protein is CASSETGRTDTQYF. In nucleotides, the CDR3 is TGTGCCAGCAGTGAAACGGGACGGACAGATACGCAGTATTTT.

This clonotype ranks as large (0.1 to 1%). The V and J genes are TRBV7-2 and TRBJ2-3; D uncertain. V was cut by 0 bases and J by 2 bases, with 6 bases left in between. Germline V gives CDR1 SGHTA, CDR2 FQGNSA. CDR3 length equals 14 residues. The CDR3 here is CASSLAQLTDTQYF. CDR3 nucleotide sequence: TGTGCCAGCAGCTTAGCCCAGCTCACAGATACGCAGTATTTT.

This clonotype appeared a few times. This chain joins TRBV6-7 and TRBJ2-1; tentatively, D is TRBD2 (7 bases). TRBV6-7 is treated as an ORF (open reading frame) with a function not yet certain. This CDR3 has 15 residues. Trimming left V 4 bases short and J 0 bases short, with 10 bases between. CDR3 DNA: TGTGCCAGCAGTTCTGCGGGGGCCTCCTACAATGAGCAGTTCTTC. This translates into CASSSAGASYNEQFF.

CDR3 loop: CASSPFSGGSSTDTQYF. In DNA, the CDR3 is TGTGCCAGCAGCCCTTTTAGCGGAGGGTCTAGCACAGATACGCAGTATTTT. The rearrangement uses TRBV6-1 and TRBJ2-3, with D possibly matching TRBD2 (6 bases). CDR1 is MNHNS, CDR2 SASEGT, per germline. The length of the CDR3 is 17 residues. Trimming shortened V by 6 bases and J by 0 bases, and 19 bases separated the two germline ends.

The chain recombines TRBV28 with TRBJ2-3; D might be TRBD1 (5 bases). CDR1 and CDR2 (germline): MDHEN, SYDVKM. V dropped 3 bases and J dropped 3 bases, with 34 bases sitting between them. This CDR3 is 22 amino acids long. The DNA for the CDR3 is TGTGCCAGCAGTTTTAACCTACGCCCCAGTGGCCGGACACCAACCGAGACAGATACGCAGTATTTT. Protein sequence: CASSFNLRPSGRTPTETDTQYF.